This T cell receptor beta chain comes out of a study of graft-versus-host responses after intestinal transplantation. Study summary: Induction with anti-thymocyte globulin, then tacrolimus and steroids for roughly three years, was given to all recipients. Study-wide points: Marrow from the recipient contained GvH clones, some of which had appeared first in ileum or blood.

Points on this clone: Antigen unknown.

TCRdb keeps only in-frame clones here, not all; method: immunoSEQ multiplex PCR. Among roughly 110,000 clones listed, roughly 92% were seen once. Germline V gives CDR1 SEHNR, CDR2 FQNEAQ (reference sequence). CDR3 length: 15 amino acids. With V trimmed by 1 base and J by 5 bases, 5 bases remained unmatched. The sequence derives from a human donor who was the organ donor for an intestinal transplant. The rearrangement joins TRBV7-9 to TRBJ2-5; 9 bases map to TRBD1. The specimen comprised unstimulated CD4+ T cells sorted from spleen or lymph node cells, sampled before transplant. In DNA form, the CDR3 reads TGTGCCAGCAGCTTAGAGGCCGGGACAGGGGAGACCCAGTACTTC. Encoded protein: CASSLEAGTGETQYF.